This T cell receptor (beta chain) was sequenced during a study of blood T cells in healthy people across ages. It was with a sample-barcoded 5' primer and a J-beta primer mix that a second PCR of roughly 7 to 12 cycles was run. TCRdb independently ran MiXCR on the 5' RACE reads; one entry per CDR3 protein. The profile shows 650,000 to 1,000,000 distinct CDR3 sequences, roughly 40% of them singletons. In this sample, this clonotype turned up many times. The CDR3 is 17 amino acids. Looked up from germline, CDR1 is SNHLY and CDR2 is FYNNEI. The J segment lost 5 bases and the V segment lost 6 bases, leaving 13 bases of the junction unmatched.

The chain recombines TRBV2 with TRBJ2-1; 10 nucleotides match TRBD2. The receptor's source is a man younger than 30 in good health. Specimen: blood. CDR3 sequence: CASRRGSGGSINNEQFF. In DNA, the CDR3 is TGTGCCAGCAGGCGAGGTAGCGGGGGGAGTATAAACAATGAGCAGTTCTTC.